Following are 5 T cell receptor beta chains from one sample sequenced in a study of T cell repertoires in cytomegalovirus infection. TCRdb redid the calling of the reads with MiXCR, one entry per CDR3 protein. The repertoire holds 200,000 to 300,000 distinct CDR3 sequences, with roughly 13% as singletons. Sample: PBMCs. The receptors originated from a human donor in good health (CMV status not recorded). Some clones in this sample may be carry-over from other donors' samples.

This clonotype has at least ten counts. The chain recombines TRBV6-1 with TRBJ2-6; TRBD1 agrees at 11 bases. The CDR3 length is 22 residues. The germline gives CDR1 MNHNS, CDR2 SASEGT. The V and J ends lost 6 bases and 2 bases, in that order; junction bases with no gene match: 21. The CDR3 region is CASRPRDRGIAGLGTGANVLTF. In DNA, the CDR3 is TGTGCCAGCAGACCCCGGGACAGGGGGATCGCGGGACTAGGAACTGGGGCCAACGTCCTGACTTTC.

This clonotype came up a few times. The gene calls are TRBV3-1 and TRBJ1-5, with a weak D call TRBD1 (6 bases). The ends were cut back, 1 base at V and 6 bases at J, with 13 bases in the middle. Germline CDR1 is LGHDT and CDR2 is YNNKEL (reference sequence). CDR3 length equals 15 residues. CDR3 amino acids: CASSQAQGETQPQHF. The CDR3 nucleotides read TGTGCCAGCAGCCAAGCACAGGGAGAGACTCAGCCCCAGCATTTT.

The chain combines TRBV25-1 with TRBJ1-2; no definite D call. The CDR3 runs 14 residues. Germline V gene data show CDR1 as MGHDK and CDR2 as SYGVNS. V dropped 5 bases and J dropped 8 bases, with 18 bases sitting between them. The CDR3 nucleotides are TGTGCCAGCAGTCCCCCGGACCAGGTCCAGGGCTACACCTTC. Its translation is CASSPPDQVQGYTF.

The V and J genes are TRBV20-1 and TRBJ2-2; 11 bases align to TRBD2. J lost 6 bases, V lost 3 bases, and 15 bases had no gene match. This CDR3 has 18 residues. CDR1 is DFQATT, CDR2 SNEGSKA, per germline (reference sequence). CDR3 sequence: CSASMLAGGRGLAGELFF. The CDR3 DNA reads as TGCAGTGCTAGTATGCTAGCGGGAGGAAGAGGTTTGGCCGGGGAGCTGTTTTTT.

The chain recombines TRBV5-6 with TRBJ2-7, with 13 bases that match TRBD2. The germline CDR1 and CDR2 sequences are SGHDT and YYEEEE. This CDR3 has 16 amino acids. The junction had 10 bases not matched to a gene; V was cut back by 4 bases and J by 6 bases. The CDR3 DNA sequence: TGTGCCAGCAGCCAACGGGCGGGACTAGCGGGATCCGAGCAGTACTTC. Its protein product is CASSQRAGLAGSEQYF.